Listed here are 30 T cell receptor beta chains from one sample, sequenced in a study of sequential checkpoint blockade in melanoma. The treatment denotes: randomized to nivolumab then ipilimumab (arm A) or the reverse (arm B). Here immunoSEQ multiplex PCR was the method, and the copy in TCRdb shows in-frame clones only, minus some. The sample records roughly 30,000 clones, roughly 84% being singletons. The sequencing here drew on CD8+ T cells sorted from blood (inferred from file names), taken from a patient given nivolumab and ipilimumab in sequence. Source of these receptors: a human donor with melanoma.

This clone appeared once. This chain links TRBV9 with TRBJ2-3, with TRBD2 matching 9 bases. Germline CDR1 and CDR2: SGDLS and YYNGEE. The V segment lost 4 bases and the J segment 6 bases; nucleotides outside the gene matches: 12. There are 16 residues in the CDR3. The CDR3 DNA sequence: TGTGCCAGCAGCCCAACTAGCGGGCTCGCCCAGGATACGCAGTATTTT. Protein product: CASSPTSGLAQDTQYF.

J is TRBJ1-3 and V is TRBV14; 9 bases are a match to TRBD1. V shed 6 bases, J shed 0 bases, and the junction held 18 bases outside the gene matches. Germline values: CDR1 SGHDN, CDR2 FVKESK. The CDR3 runs to 20 residues. DNA for the CDR3: TGTGCCAGCAGTCGCCCGGGACAGGGAGGTTACGGGGGCTCTGGAAACACCATATATTTT. Amino acids: CASSRPGQGGYGGSGNTIYF.

The chain combines TRBV5-6 with TRBJ1-5, with D tentatively TRBD1 (5 bases). The CDR3 covers 14 residues. V was pared by 3 bases and J by 5 bases, with 12 bases between. Germline V gives CDR1 SGHDT, CDR2 YYEEEE. The CDR3 spells CASSYAGGDQPQHF. For the CDR3, the DNA is TGTGCCAGCAGCTATGCCGGGGGGGATCAGCCCCAGCATTTT.

V and J are TRBV4-3 and TRBJ2-5, with 8 nucleotides matching TRBD2. Germline V gene lookup returns CDR1 LGHNA and CDR2 YSLEER. The length of the CDR3 is 13 residues. After removal of 1 base from V and 5 bases from J, the junction contained 0 bases not matched to a gene. The CDR3 sequence: CASSQVAGETQYF. The CDR3 DNA reads as TGCGCCAGCAGCCAAGTAGCGGGGGAGACCCAGTACTTC.

The V call is TRBV7-8, the J call TRBJ2-7; 8 bases agree with TRBD2. Germline loops: CDR1 SGHVS, CDR2 FQNEAQ. The CDR3 sequence is 16 residues long. The trim removed 5 bases at V and 3 bases at J, leaving 12 bases unmatched. The CDR3 reads CASSPGGGWENYEQYF. CDR3 in DNA: TGTGCCAGCAGCCCCGGGGGGGGGTGGGAAAACTACGAGCAGTACTTC.

The gene calls are TRBV9 and TRBJ1-1; D gene ambiguous. The CDR3 runs 13 residues. Germline loops: CDR1 SGDLS, CDR2 YYNGEE. V lost 2 bases to trimming and J lost 1 base, with 6 bases between them. CDR3 protein: CASSVYGNTEAFF. CDR3 nucleotides: TGTGCCAGCAGCGTCTACGGGAACACTGAAGCTTTCTTT. Based on the CDR3 plus reference TRBV9 and TRBJ1-1, the full variable domain is DSGVTQTPKHLITATGQRVTLRCSPRSGDLSVYWYQQSLDQGLQFLIQYYNGEERAKGNILERFSAQQFPDLHSELNLSSLELGDSALYFCASSVYGNTEAFFGQGTRLTVV.

The chain combines TRBV5-1 with TRBJ2-3, with 12 positions matching TRBD2. The CDR3 consists of 17 residues. V lost 4 bases, J lost 1 base, and 7 bases stayed unmatched. CDR1 SGHRS and CDR2 YFSETQ come from the germline V gene. As DNA, the CDR3 is TGCGCCAGCAGCGTGGGACTAGCGGGTACCCGCACAGATACGCAGTATTTT. Translated, it gives CASSVGLAGTRTDTQYF.

The chain has TRBV6-5 and TRBJ1-4; D gene unclear. Trimming pared 0 bases from V and 4 bases from J, leaving 9 bases between. The CDR3 spans 15 residues. The germline V gene encodes CDR1 MNHEY and CDR2 SVGAGI. CDR3 bases: TGTGCCAGCAGTTACTCGGGCAGCCTTAATGAAAAACTGTTTTTT. Amino acid sequence: CASSYSGSLNEKLFF.

This rearrangement joins TRBV27 to TRBJ1-2, with D possibly matching TRBD1 (6 bases). CDR3 length: 16 residues. Trimming pared 6 bases from V and 6 bases from J, leaving 23 bases between. CDR1 is MNHEY, CDR2 SMNVEV, per germline (reference sequence). The DNA for the CDR3 is TGTGCCAGCAGGTCCGGGACAAGCCCCTTTTCTCATGGCTACACCTTC. It encodes CASRSGTSPFSHGYTF.

The gene calls are TRBV27 and TRBJ2-7; tentatively, D is TRBD1 (6 bases). The CDR3 runs to 15 residues. Between the trimmed V and J ends, which lost 4 bases and 5 bases, there was a span of 18 bases. The germline V gene encodes CDR1 MNHEY and CDR2 SMNVEV (reference sequence). As DNA, the CDR3 is TGTGCCAGCAGTTCCCGGGACATCCGTTCGAACGAGCAGTACTTC. Translating it yields CASSSRDIRSNEQYF.

The chain recombines TRBV9 with TRBJ1-1; TRBD1 might be the D (6 bases). The V end lost 3 bases, the J end lost 8 bases, and 14 bases lay between the germline ends. This CDR3 comprises 13 residues. The germline CDR1 and CDR2 sequences are SGDLS and YYNGEE. This chain's CDR3 is CASSDGGLREAFF. CDR3 DNA sequence: TGTGCCAGCAGCGACGGGGGGCTCAGAGAAGCTTTCTTT.

V gene TRBV11-2 combines with J gene TRBJ1-2; D may be TRBD1 (5 bases). CDR3 length: 13 amino acids. V dropped 5 bases and J dropped 7 bases, with 14 bases sitting between them. CDR1 is SGHAT, CDR2 FQNNGV, per germline. DNA of the CDR3: TGTGCCAGCAGCCCCGGGAGAGGGACTGGCTACACCTTC. Amino acids: CASSPGRGTGYTF. Full variable domain (outside the CDR3, taken from reference TRBV11-2 and TRBJ1-2): EAGVAQSPRYKIIEKRQSVAFWCNPISGHATLYWYQQILGQGPKLLIQFQNNGVVDDSQLPKDRFSAERLKGVDSTLKIQPAKLEDSAVYLCASSPGRGTGYTFGSGTRLTVV.

This clone occurred a few times. The rearrangement links TRBV6-4 to TRBJ1-5; D may be TRBD1 (6 bases). The CDR3 covers 15 residues. With 3 bases removed from V and 4 bases from J, the gap between germline ends came to 13 bases. CDR1 is MRHNA, CDR2 SNTAGT, per germline. The CDR3 protein is CASSDLDSENQPQHF. CDR3 nucleotides: TGTGCCAGCAGTGATCTGGACAGCGAAAATCAGCCCCAGCATTTT.

This clone was observed a single time. V is TRBV28 and J is TRBJ2-1; D uncertain. Per the germline V gene, CDR1 is MDHEN and CDR2 is SYDVKM. Deletions cut 6 bases from V and 3 bases from J, with 12 bases between. This CDR3 comprises 14 residues. The DNA of the CDR3 is TGTGCCAGCAGCGCACCTCCAGGCTACAATGAGCAGTTCTTC. It translates to CASSAPPGYNEQFF.

The gene calls are TRBV10-3 and TRBJ2-1; perhaps TRBD2 as D (6 bases). The length of the CDR3 is 18 residues. V gave up 6 bases and J gave up 3 bases, with 24 bases separating them. The V gene's germline CDR1 is ENHRY and CDR2 SYGVKD. CDR3 in DNA: TGTGCCATCAGAGACATACATCCCGGGACTCAGAACTACAATGAGCAGTTCTTC. Encoded protein: CAIRDIHPGTQNYNEQFF.

This clone was counted many times. V is TRBV15 and J is TRBJ1-4, with 8 bases aligning to TRBD1. Germline CDR1 reads LNHNV; CDR2 reads YYDKDF (reference sequence). The CDR3 is 15 residues long. With 1 base clipped from V and 7 bases from J, the junction kept 5 bases outside the gene matches. In DNA form, the CDR3 reads TGTGCCACCAGCAGAGGGACAGGGCCCCGTGAAAAACTGTTTTTT. Translation: CATSRGTGPREKLFF.

CDR3 region: CASSLLAGVTDTQYF. Written as DNA, the CDR3 is TGTGCCAGCAGTTTACTAGCGGGGGTAACAGATACGCAGTATTTT. The J gene is TRBJ2-3, the V gene TRBV6-1, with 11 bases identical to TRBD2. The CDR3 runs 15 residues. The germline V gene encodes CDR1 MNHNS and CDR2 SASEGT. V lost 5 bases and J lost 3; bases outside the gene matches: 4.

This chain connects TRBV2 to TRBJ1-5, with 7 bases lining up with TRBD1. Germline-derived CDR1 and CDR2 are SNHLY and FYNNEI. V gave up 4 bases and J gave up 7 bases; unmatched junction bases: 16. This CDR3 has 17 amino acids. The CDR3 loop is CASSGDRVQSTQQPQHF. The CDR3 nucleotides read TGTGCCAGCAGTGGTGACAGGGTACAATCCACTCAGCAGCCCCAGCATTTT. Together with reference TRBV2 and TRBJ1-5, the CDR3 gives the full variable domain: EPEVTQTPSHQVTQMGQEVILRCVPISNHLYFYWYRQILGQKVEFLVSFYNNEISEKSEIFDDQFSVERPDGSNFTLKIRSTKLEDSAMYFCASSGDRVQSTQQPQHFGDGTRLSIL.

V and J are TRBV2 and TRBJ2-7; a possible D gene is TRBD1 (6 bases). CDR3 size: 14 residues. Germline CDR1 SNHLY, CDR2 FYNNEI. The V gene lost 4 bases and the J gene lost 0 bases, with 10 bases spanning the gap. The CDR3 region has the DNA TGTGCCAGCAGTGCCCGGGACAACTCCTACGAGCAGTACTTC. It encodes CASSARDNSYEQYF.

The chain recombines TRBV5-6 with TRBJ1-2; 9 bases are shared with TRBD1. From germline, CDR1 is SGHDT and CDR2 YYEEEE. This CDR3 is built from 15 residues. V was pared by 3 bases and J by 6 bases, with 9 bases of the junction left unmatched. The CDR3 DNA follows: TGTGCCAGCAGCTGTTGGGACAGGGAGATCCATGGCTACACCTTC. This gives the protein CASSCWDREIHGYTF.

The chain links TRBV13 to TRBJ2-1, with a tentative D call TRBD2 (6 bases). Germline-derived CDR1 and CDR2 are PRHDT and FYEKMQ (reference sequence). The V end lost 3 bases, the J end lost 2 bases, and 17 bases lay between the germline ends. This CDR3 has 17 amino acids. The chain's CDR3 is CASSFGVSGNTYNEQFF. Written as DNA, the CDR3 is TGTGCCAGCAGCTTCGGAGTTAGCGGTAACACCTACAATGAGCAGTTCTTC.

A few counts support this clone. The V call is TRBV7-9, the J call TRBJ2-7; 9 bases agree with TRBD2. V gave up 5 bases and J gave up 2 bases; unmatched junction bases: 10. The germline V gene has CDR1 SEHNR and CDR2 FQNEAQ (reference sequence). The CDR3 spans 16 residues. The CDR3 DNA reads TGTGCCAGCAGCGTCCCAACCGGGACTAGCCCCTACGAGCAGTACTTC. This encodes CASSVPTGTSPYEQYF.

This rearrangement joins TRBV29-1 to TRBJ1-1, with D possibly matching TRBD1 (5 bases). Trimming stripped 2 bases from V and 5 bases from J, with 6 bases between. Per the germline V gene, CDR1 is SQVTM and CDR2 is ANQGSEA. The CDR3 has 11 amino acids. CDR3 sequence (DNA): TGCAGCGTTGAACAGGGTACTGAAGCTTTCTTT. Protein sequence: CSVEQGTEAFF.

This clone was seen just once. This rearrangement joins TRBV6-5 to TRBJ2-7, with D perhaps matching TRBD1 (6 bases). V lost 5 bases and J 5 bases, leaving 19 bases between the germline ends. The germline CDR1 and CDR2 sequences are MNHEY and SVGAGI. This CDR3 spans 15 amino acids. The CDR3 spells CASSTWTEGVNEQYF. The CDR3 nucleotides are TGTGCCAGCAGTACGTGGACAGAGGGGGTTAACGAGCAGTACTTC.

This chain connects TRBV30 to TRBJ2-1; 10 bases agree with TRBD1. J was trimmed by 2 bases and V by 4 bases; bases with no gene match: 8. The CDR3 runs 16 residues. CDR1 GTSNPN and CDR2 SVGIG come from the germline V gene (reference sequence). This chain's CDR3 is CAWNTGQGLPYNEQFF. As DNA, the CDR3 is TGTGCCTGGAACACGGGACAGGGGTTACCCTACAATGAGCAGTTCTTC.

This chain joins TRBV28 and TRBJ2-7, with 9 bases fitting TRBD1. CDR3 length: 15 residues. V was pared by 3 bases and J by 2 bases, with 5 bases of the junction left unmatched. CDR1 is MDHEN, CDR2 SYDVKM, per germline. CDR3 loop: CASSFTRDRAYEQYF. The CDR3 nucleotides are TGTGCCAGCAGTTTTACCCGGGACAGGGCCTACGAGCAGTACTTC.

This clone qualifies as medium-sized (0.01 to 0.1%). This chain connects TRBV19 to TRBJ1-6; D gene uncertain. The V gene's germline CDR1 is LNHDA and CDR2 SQIVND (reference sequence). The CDR3 consists of 17 residues. Between the trimmed V and J ends, which lost 5 bases and 0 bases, there was a span of 14 bases. The CDR3 loop reads CASSRDAESSYNSPLHF. Here the CDR3 DNA reads TGTGCCAGTAGTCGGGATGCTGAGAGCTCCTATAATTCACCCCTCCACTTT.

This clone has a handful of counts. V usage is TRBV19 and J usage is TRBJ2-7, with 7 bases that match TRBD1. J gave up 4 bases and V 4 bases, and 10 bases lay outside the gene matches. Germline CDR1 is LNHDA and CDR2 is SQIVND (reference sequence). This CDR3 has 15 residues. CDR3 protein: CASSTTKDRTYEQYF. CDR3 in DNA: TGTGCCAGTAGTACCACAAAGGACAGGACTTACGAGCAGTACTTC.

The V gene is TRBV4-3, the J gene TRBJ1-6; D remains unclear. Germline values: CDR1 LGHNA, CDR2 YSLEER. The CDR3 runs 16 residues. The ends were cut back, 0 bases at V and 7 bases at J, with 13 bases in the middle. CDR3: CASSQESRQRNSPLHF. CDR3 bases: TGCGCCAGCAGCCAAGAAAGTCGGCAGAGGAATTCACCCCTCCACTTT.

In this sample, this clone turned up once. The rearrangement joins TRBV28 to TRBJ2-2; D is perhaps TRBD2 (6 bases). The length of the CDR3 is 17 residues. Germline V lookup: CDR1 MDHEN, CDR2 SYDVKM. V was shortened by 8 bases and J by 1 base, with 20 bases between the two germline ends. The CDR3 here is CASEGTLLGLNTGELFF. In nucleotides, the CDR3 is TGTGCCAGCGAAGGGACTCTCCTGGGATTGAACACCGGGGAGCTGTTTTTT.